The 21 T cell receptor beta chains reported below all come from one sample, sequenced in a study of cytomegalovirus exposure and HLA in healthy donors. The PCR employed 60 Vbeta primers together with 13 Jbeta primers. The data were produced by immunoSEQ multiplex PCR, yet TCRdb's version contains in-frame clones alone and is incomplete. The table lists roughly 220,000 clones, roughly 80% of them singletons. The sequenced sample was PBMCs. The receptors were gathered from a man younger than 40 in good health and CMV-seronegative.

The gene calls are TRBV27 and TRBJ1-2, with D unclear. V was clipped by 6 bases and J by 1 base, with 18 bases between them. Germline V gene sequence: CDR1 MNHEY, CDR2 SMNVEV (reference sequence). CDR3 length: 16 residues. CDR3 sequence reads: CASSPRRGSFNYGYTF. The CDR3 coding sequence is TGTGCCAGCAGCCCAAGACGGGGAAGCTTTAACTATGGCTACACCTTC.

Only one count was recorded for this clone. The CDR3 DNA reads TGTGCCAGCAGCACCCGGACTAGCGGGGGGGCCTTCCCTTCCTACGAGCAGTACTTC. This codes for CASSTRTSGGAFPSYEQYF. This chain links TRBV7-2 with TRBJ2-7; 15 nucleotides align to TRBD2. V was clipped by 5 bases and J by 1 base; unmatched bases: 12. CDR3 length: 19 residues. CDR1 is SGHTA and CDR2 is FQGNSA in the germline V gene.

The V and J genes are TRBV29-1 and TRBJ1-1; the match to TRBD1 covers 7 bases. Germline loops: CDR1 SQVTM, CDR2 ANQGSEA. The length of the CDR3 is 14 residues. V was clipped by 2 bases and J by 2 bases; unmatched bases: 5. The CDR3 is CSVERSGGNTEAFF. CDR3 DNA: TGCAGCGTTGAACGATCAGGGGGTAACACTGAAGCTTTCTTT.

The chain is built from TRBV28 and TRBJ2-2, with TRBD2 identical over 7 bases. The germline gives CDR1 MDHEN, CDR2 SYDVKM. The CDR3 totals 13 residues. V lost 10 bases to trimming and J lost 7 bases; unmatched junction nucleotides: 9. CDR3 loop: CATPGGFSGELFF. The CDR3 coding sequence is TGTGCCACCCCGGGGGGATTCAGCGGGGAGCTGTTTTTT.

The rearrangement joins TRBV18 to TRBJ2-5, with 10 nucleotides matching TRBD1. Unmatched junction bases numbered 16, after V lost 1 base and J lost 5 bases. Germline V gene lookup returns CDR1 KGHSH and CDR2 LQKENI. This CDR3 comprises 19 residues. CDR3 in DNA: TGTGCCAGCTCACCACTAGACTGGACAGGGGGTTCCACGGGTGAGACCCAGTACTTC. This translates into CASSPLDWTGGSTGETQYF.

The chain is built from TRBV7-2 and TRBJ2-5; 7 bases are shared with TRBD1. The length of the CDR3 is 15 residues. V dropped 0 bases and J dropped 2; count of bases not matched to a gene: 3. Germline V gene data show CDR1 as SGHTA and CDR2 as FQGNSA. The CDR3 coding sequence is TGTGCCAGCAGCTTAGCAGGGACAGTTCAAGAGACCCAGTACTTC. Its translation: CASSLAGTVQETQYF.

This chain uses TRBV5-1 with TRBJ2-5; 10 positions agree with TRBD2. The DNA matches TRBJ2-7 better at its end, which makes the J call doubtful. This CDR3 has 15 amino acids. In germline, CDR1 is SGHRS, CDR2 YFSETQ. The CDR3 is CASSSGLAATYEQYF. CDR3 nucleotide sequence: TGCGCCAGCAGCTCAGGACTAGCGGCCACCTACGAGCAGTACTTC.

This clone occurred a few times. The V gene is TRBV25-1, the J gene TRBJ1-1; D is ambiguous. Trimming shortened V by 7 bases and J by 11 bases, and 14 bases separated the two germline ends. There are 11 residues in the CDR3. CDR1 is MGHDK and CDR2 is SYGVNS in the germline V gene. The CDR3, as DNA: TGTGCCAGCAAAAAGGAGGGTTCGGCTTTCTTT. It yields the protein CASKKEGSAFF. The variable domain in full, completed from reference TRBV25-1 and TRBJ1-1, reads EADIYQTPRYLVIGTGKKITLECSQTMGHDKMYWYQQDPGMELHLIHYSYGVNSTEKGDLSSESTVSRIRTEHFPLTLESARPSHTSQYLCASKKEGSAFFGQGTRLTVV.

This chain joins TRBV19 and TRBJ2-2; tentatively, D is TRBD1 (5 bases). The CDR3 covers 14 residues. V was cut by 5 bases and J by 7 bases, with 14 bases left in between. Germline V lookup: CDR1 LNHDA, CDR2 SQIVND (reference sequence). The CDR3, as DNA: TGTGCCAGTAGTTACACTCCAGGGTACGGGGAGCTGTTTTTT. Translation gives CASSYTPGYGELFF.

Here the CDR3 DNA reads TGTGCCAGCAGCCAACACACAGGGCCCAGATCCTACGAGCAGTACTTC. It translates to CASSQHTGPRSYEQYF. This chain links TRBV14 with TRBJ2-7; tentatively, D is TRBD1 (6 bases). Trimming took 2 bases from V and 1 from J, leaving 15 bases between them. Germline CDR1 and CDR2: SGHDN and FVKESK. The CDR3 is 16 residues long. Full variable domain (outside the CDR3, taken from reference TRBV14 and TRBJ2-7): EAGVTQFPSHSVIEKGQTVTLRCDPISGHDNLYWYRRVMGKEIKFLLHFVKESKQDESGMPNNRFLAERTGGTYSTLKVQPAELEDSGVYFCASSQHTGPRSYEQYFGPGTRLTVT.

This chain uses TRBV9 with TRBJ2-7; D is undetermined. The V gene's germline CDR1 is SGDLS and CDR2 YYNGEE. The CDR3 loop spans 11 amino acids. Trimming removed 2 bases at V and 3 bases at J, with 3 bases between. The CDR3 DNA is TGTGCCAGCAGCGTCTTCTACGAGCAGTACTTC. Translating it yields CASSVFYEQYF.

The chain is built from TRBV13 and TRBJ2-5, with 7 bases matching TRBD1. CDR1 and CDR2 from the germline V gene are PRHDT and FYEKMQ (reference sequence). V shed 5 bases and J 7 bases; nucleotides not matched to a gene: 7. This CDR3 is 13 amino acids long. The chain's CDR3 is CASSRGQDGTQYF. The CDR3 nucleotides are TGTGCCAGCAGCCGAGGACAGGACGGGACCCAGTACTTC.

This clone was detected only once. The rearrangement uses TRBV5-6 and TRBJ2-7; D perhaps matches TRBD1 (6 bases). Trimming shortened V by 3 bases and J by 4 bases, and 14 bases separated the two germline ends. Germline V gene sequence: CDR1 SGHDT, CDR2 YYEEEE. The CDR3 sequence is 14 residues long. CDR3 sequence reads: CASSSGTPEYEQYF. The CDR3 nucleotides read TGTGCCAGCAGCTCCGGGACACCCGAATACGAGCAGTACTTC.

This chain links TRBV11-1 with TRBJ1-2; possible D gene TRBD1, 6 bases. V was trimmed by 1 base and J by 3 bases, leaving 6 bases between them. In germline, CDR1 is SGHAT, CDR2 FQDESV (reference sequence). The CDR3 has 13 amino acids. CDR3 protein: CASSLEGDYGYTF. The CDR3 DNA sequence: TGTGCCAGCAGCTTAGAGGGGGACTATGGCTACACCTTC.

The V call is TRBV5-1, the J call TRBJ1-1; 12 bases are a match to TRBD1. Germline CDR1 reads SGHRS; CDR2 reads YFSETQ. The CDR3 totals 17 residues. Losses at the gene ends were 2 bases for V and 1 base for J; bases not matched to a gene: 6. The CDR3 here is CASSLGTGGLGNTEAFF. The DNA for the CDR3 is TGCGCCAGCAGCTTAGGGACAGGGGGCTTGGGGAACACTGAAGCTTTCTTT.

V and J are TRBV5-4 and TRBJ2-6; TRBD1 matches 10 bases. The CDR3 is 16 residues long. CDR1 and CDR2 (germline): SGHNT, YYREEE (reference sequence). The ends lost 5 bases at V and 2 bases at J; junction bases unmatched: 4. CDR3 loop: CASSYDRGPGANVLTF. In DNA, the CDR3 is TGTGCCAGCAGTTACGACAGGGGGCCTGGGGCCAACGTCCTGACTTTC.

This clone was detected a few times. The J gene is TRBJ1-2, the V gene TRBV27; D might be TRBD1 (5 bases). With 6 bases removed from V and 7 bases from J, the gap between germline ends came to 15 bases. The CDR3 has 13 amino acids. CDR1 and CDR2 from the germline V gene are MNHEY and SMNVEV (reference sequence). The CDR3 region has the DNA TGTGCCAGCAGCCTAACCCAGGGAAGTGGCTACACCTTC. It encodes CASSLTQGSGYTF.

This chain uses TRBV5-1 with TRBJ1-2; no clear D gene. CDR1 SGHRS and CDR2 YFSETQ come from the germline V gene. V lost 4 bases, J lost 6 bases, and 16 bases lay in between. The CDR3 runs to 14 residues. The CDR3 region is CASSHVRARDGYTF. CDR3 in DNA: TGCGCCAGCAGCCACGTGAGGGCTAGGGATGGCTACACCTTC.

This clone was seen a few times. The chain employs TRBV9 and TRBJ2-5; TRBD2 matches at 9 bases. The CDR3 is 11 amino acids. Trimming at V came to 7 bases and at J to 5 bases, leaving 0 bases not matched to a gene. Germline CDR1 and CDR2: SGDLS and YYNGEE. This CDR3 is CASAGGETQYF. The CDR3 DNA sequence: TGTGCCAGCGCGGGAGGGGAGACCCAGTACTTC.

The V gene is TRBV28, the J gene TRBJ1-1; D is unresolved. The CDR3 is 11 amino acids. Trimming took 6 bases from V and 5 from J, leaving 7 bases between them. CDR1 is MDHEN, CDR2 SYDVKM, per germline. In DNA, the CDR3 is TGTGCCAGCAGCGAGAGGACTGAAGCTTTCTTT. Translating it yields CASSERTEAFF.

The chain couples TRBV7-2 to TRBJ1-6; D is possibly TRBD1 (6 bases). The CDR3 extends over 14 amino acids. Per the germline V gene, CDR1 is SGHTA and CDR2 is FQGNSA. V shed 4 bases and J shed 5 bases, with 9 bases lying between them. The CDR3 sequence: CASSSRTDNSPLHF. CDR3 nucleotides: TGTGCCAGCAGCTCGAGGACAGATAATTCACCCCTCCACTTT.